This T cell receptor (beta chain) originates from a study of cytomegalovirus exposure and HLA in healthy donors. Donors likely had unrecorded immune exposures despite being nominally healthy when sampled. With 9 bases clipped from V and 4 bases from J, the junction kept 5 bases outside the gene matches. The germline V gene has CDR1 LNHDA and CDR2 SQIVND (reference sequence). The CDR3 has 13 residues. General study points: Later on, a genetic analysis was performed. It linked a missense variant in DCLRE1C with V- and J-gene trimming of TCR beta. In vitro, three CMV-associated chains proved specific for CMV antigens.

The PCR ran on 60 Vbeta and 13 Jbeta primers. Assay used: immunoSEQ multiplex PCR; TCRdb lists only in-frame clones, some missing. In the table there are more than 80,000 clones, more than 60% of which are singletons. With respect to this clone: Its specificity is not known.

This chain links TRBV19 with TRBJ1-3; 8 nucleotides line up with TRBD1. Sequencing was carried out using PBMCs. The sequence was collected from a woman aged 45 to 65 in good health and CMV-seropositive. CDR3 in DNA: TGTGCCAGCTTCCGGGACAGGGGAAACACCATATATTTT. It encodes CASFRDRGNTIYF.